The rows below give T cell receptor beta chains drawn from one sample of a study of T cells expressing NK-cell markers. TCRdb reworked the 5' RACE reads into one entry per CDR3 protein, no DNA. The table lists hundreds of thousands of distinct CDR3 sequences. The sequenced material came from blood T cells: a sorted CD56 or NKG2C T cell subset, CD4+ or CD8+ T cells, or bulk PBMC T cells (not recorded which). The receptors shown here come from a man aged 18 to 30 in good health. Each CDR3 is given with its conserved first and last residue. Each record gives: J gene, V gene, CDR3 protein.

J gene: TRBJ2-3; V gene: TRBV15; CDR3 protein: CATKERESTDTQYF
J gene: TRBJ2-1; V gene: TRBV27; CDR3 protein: CASSYGGRVANEQFF
J gene: TRBJ1-3; V gene: TRBV6-1; CDR3 protein: CASSEAEGTGGNTIYF
J gene: TRBJ2-1; V gene: TRBV7-6; CDR3 protein: CASSLRLGPRQYNEQFF
J gene: TRBJ2-7; V gene: TRBV5-1; CDR3 protein: CASSNGLAGLSSEQYF
J gene: TRBJ1-5; V gene: TRBV12-3/TRBV12-4; CDR3 protein: CASSSPRQGHNQPQHF
J gene: TRBJ2-2; V gene: TRBV6-2/TRBV6-3; CDR3 protein: CASSYSTNRHGELFF
J gene: TRBJ1-4; V gene: TRBV7-9; CDR3 protein: CASSLGRTGLNEKLFF
J gene: TRBJ2-1; V gene: TRBV3-1; CDR3 protein: CASSVLAGSYNEQFF
J gene: TRBJ2-5; V gene: TRBV12-3/TRBV12-4; CDR3 protein: CASSAQGNQETQYF
J gene: TRBJ2-7; V gene: TRBV5-1; CDR3 protein: CASSPGSGTVTYEQYF
J gene: TRBJ1-4; V gene: TRBV20-1; CDR3 protein: CSAPGTRNEKLFF
J gene: TRBJ1-2; V gene: TRBV11-2; CDR3 protein: CASTTQEGRNYGYTF
J gene: TRBJ2-5; V gene: TRBV28; CDR3 protein: CASRSRAGAYVVETQYF
J gene: TRBJ2-1; V gene: TRBV20-1; CDR3 protein: CSATGLGRSYNEQFF
J gene: TRBJ2-2; V gene: TRBV15; CDR3 protein: CATSPTYGELFF
J gene: TRBJ1-6; V gene: TRBV27; CDR3 protein: CASSLAGAWGASPLHF
J gene: TRBJ1-2; V gene: TRBV12-3/TRBV12-4; CDR3 protein: CASSSRGRSNYGYTF
J gene: TRBJ2-1; V gene: TRBV12-3/TRBV12-4; CDR3 protein: CASSLFKSVQFF
J gene: TRBJ1-5; V gene: TRBV2; CDR3 protein: CASSEGEGLEPQHF
J gene: TRBJ2-2; V gene: TRBV11-3; CDR3 protein: CASSLGRLTGELFF
J gene: TRBJ2-2; V gene: TRBV5-1; CDR3 protein: CASSFGLAGGSAGELFF
J gene: TRBJ2-3; V gene: TRBV29-1; CDR3 protein: CSVHPSGRISDTQYF
J gene: TRBJ2-3; V gene: TRBV7-2; CDR3 protein: CASSPGQRPQYF
J gene: TRBJ1-1; V gene: TRBV28; CDR3 protein: CASSSLGGTGAFF
J gene: TRBJ2-3; V gene: TRBV3-1; CDR3 protein: CASSQEQWRRTDYTDTQYF
J gene: TRBJ2-7; V gene: TRBV6-5; CDR3 protein: CASSYGQGIYEQYF
J gene: TRBJ2-5; V gene: TRBV20-1; CDR3 protein: CSALGTSGQLQETQYF
J gene: TRBJ2-2; V gene: TRBV27; CDR3 protein: CASSKWGLVTGELFF
J gene: TRBJ2-7; V gene: TRBV5-1; CDR3 protein: CASSLEGDRVREQYF
J gene: TRBJ1-5; V gene: TRBV7-6; CDR3 protein: CASSLEQGAQPQHF